This TCR beta chain comes out of a study of blood T cells in healthy people across ages. Whole-study findings and limits: Naive CD4+ cells and diversity were both higher in long-lived donors than in aged donors. There was no known CMV status for donors, so expanded clonotype changes were possibly confounded.

Germline loops: CDR1 SGHNT, CDR2 YYREEE (reference sequence). Deletions cut 6 bases from V and 2 bases from J, with 13 bases between. This CDR3 has 14 residues. A sample-barcoded 5' primer and a J-beta primer mix were used in a second PCR of roughly 7 to 12 cycles. Sequencing of every sample gave 2.5 million or more CDR3-containing paired-end reads. Using its own MiXCR run on the 5' RACE reads, TCRdb lists one record per CDR3 protein. Of about 970,000 distinct CDR3 sequences in the sample, roughly 50% were seen once. Sample donors were healthy Caucasian individuals that came from Russia, aged 6 to 90. This clonotype was seen just once. Its antigen is undetermined.

The rearrangement links TRBV5-4 to TRBJ2-3; D not resolved. The sequenced sample was blood. The clonotype comes from a woman aged 60 to 75 in good health. The chain's CDR3 is CASKKTQSTDTQYF. In nucleotides, the CDR3 is TGTGCCAGCAAGAAGACACAGTCCACAGATACGCAGTATTTT.